This TCR beta chain is drawn from a study of shared clonotypes between healthy human individuals (TCRdb year 2020). Background on the whole study: The cohort comprised a couple of women and a few men aged 18 to 49 years. For each donor, CD4 naive and CD4 memory were each given three plates, CD8 naive was given two plates, and CD8 memory was given one plate. The study deeply sequenced blood TCR repertoires of about 5 healthy adults to estimate repertoire size and the extent of clonotype sharing between individuals. Libraries were prepared and TCR repertoires were sequenced by different laboratories using diverse techniques, in order to increase sequencing depth and limit assay-specific biases. Between about 0.85 and 10 billion PBMCs per donor were obtained by leukapheresis. The paper's findings and limits, for the study overall: Sampling was restricted to blood, and TCR repertoires in tissues likely differ from the TCR repertoires found in blood. Naive subsets generally had larger estimated clonotype richness than memory subsets. When a handful of donors were compared, the shared fraction of clonotypes was 5% to 6.5% for naive CD4, 3% to 4% for naive CD8, 2.3% for memory CD4, and 0.3% to 0.5% for memory CD8. Even with the large sequencing depth, rarefaction of the sorted-subset datasets indicated that sequencing was incomplete. Pairwise subsampling indicated that sequencing depth was expected to affect the degree of clonotype sharing among donors. Compared with non-shared clonotypes, clonotypes shared by all four sorted-subset donors had higher generation probabilities. Because the study included a small number of donors, the genetic and exposure-history diversity represented was limited.

As concerns this clone: Its specific antigen is unknown. Per-base qualities were not stored, and no clone one base away is much larger.

Using the deep immunoSEQ assay, TCR CDR3 regions were amplified from genomic DNA by multiplex PCR. For each cell subset, the extracted genomic DNA was distributed evenly across all wells of several immunoSEQ 96-well plates, and each plate served as one replicate. For sorted subsets, around 0.2 ug of genomic DNA, equivalent to around 31,000 T cell genomes, went into each replicate PCR. Purified libraries were measured with a Qubit 3.0 fluorometer, size-checked on a Bioanalyzer 2100, and measured again with the KAPA Library Quantification kit. Every immunoSEQ 96-well plate was sequenced on a separate single-read 150-cycle Illumina NextSeq 550 flow cell. The original pipeline was this. Because the immunoSEQ output included only junctional sequences and no quality scores, the filtering could not be the same as the filtering used for full-length reads. Sequences were annotated with PyIR, a Python wrapper for IgBLAST v1.9, and V/J genes and CDR3 were assigned using IMGT germline references. Reads with weak V/J assignments (E-value above 1e-6), missing CDR3, stop codons, out-of-frame junctions, or ambiguous translated residues were removed. V3J clonotypes were defined as sequences sharing the same inferred V gene, J gene, and CDR3 amino acid sequence. The percentage overlap between two repertoires was calculated by dividing the number of shared unique clonotypes by the size of the smaller repertoire. RTK rarefaction, the Chao1 estimator, and Recon v2.1 estimates of unobserved clonotypes were used to assess repertoire richness. For all TCRbeta clonotypes obtained by the gDNA method from several donors, generation probabilities were computed with OLGA. The table was pulled from immuneACCESS by TCRdb, which kept in-frame rearrangements only. Such tables lose some clones; where checked, under half of the loss comes from unresolved V genes, and the rest has no known cause. V and J calls and clone size are as listed in that table; D and trimming were resolved from the DNA. Present in this sample are 1.6 million or so clones, roughly 98.5% of which were seen just once. In total, the top ten clones hold 0.36% of the sample.

Based on the germline V gene, the CDR1 and CDR2 sequences are KGHSY and FQNENV. V is reduced by 0 bases and J by 1 base, leaving a spacing of 9 bases between them. The cysteine opens and the phenylalanine closes a CDR3 of 15 amino acids. This entry keeps only the CDR3 DNA: 45 bases, framed from base 1. The donors were healthy, HIV-negative adults with no recently reported acute infections or vaccinations. All donors were Caucasian adults living in Nashville, Tennessee, USA. CD4+ T cells were enriched through magnetic negative selection, after which naive cells were positively selected on CD45RA and the remaining negative fraction served as the memory subset. Blood was obtained by leukapheresis, after which PBMCs were separated by Ficoll-Histopaque density gradient centrifugation and cryopreserved in liquid nitrogen vapor phase. Analytical flow cytometry was used to check the purity and quantity of each magnetically sorted T cell population. Genomic DNA was isolated from each sorted fraction and quantified by UV absorbance on a Nanodrop 2000c.

The rearrangement joined TRBV16 to TRBJ1-1; the D segment cannot be called with confidence. The sequenced material came from naive CD4+ T cells sorted from blood. The cell subset or site label, as the study defines it: CD45RA+ positively selected. The origin of this receptor is a man aged 25 to 45 in good health. The CDR3 loop reads CASSQSRQANTEAFF. The DNA sequence is given as TGTGCCAGCAGCCAATCACGCCAAGCGAACACTGAAGCTTTCTTT.